The source of this T cell receptor (beta chain) is a study of blood T cell repertoires in COVID-19. Study context: Material from acute and convalescent COVID-19 was sourced from the United States, Italy and Spain. T cells, B-cell-depleted T cells, or PBMCs supplied cDNA or gDNA.

The CDR3 runs 15 residues. V was pared by 1 base and J by 5 bases, with 15 bases between. Germline assignment: CDR1 LGHNA and CDR2 YSLEER. Authors' methods: Estimated nucleated cell counts came from reference gene primer amplification. The table came from immunoSEQ multiplex PCR; TCRdb's copy has only in-frame clones and leaves some out. V and J calls and clone size are those listed in that table; D and trimming were worked out from the DNA. This sample carries 150,000 to 200,000 clones, 88% of them seen once, and the ten largest clones take 4% to 5.5%. This chain joins TRBV4-3 and TRBJ2-7; D might be TRBD2 (6 bases). This receptor was taken from a human donor in a cohort sampled during active COVID-19. Sample: peripheral blood. The CDR3 DNA reads as TGCGCCAGCAGCCAAGGGATACTAGCTCTCGACGAGCAGTACTTC. Translated, it gives CASSQGILALDEQYF.